The 4 T cell receptor beta chains below come from one sample, sequenced in a study of T cell responses to AZD1222 COVID-19 vaccine. Assay: immunoSEQ multiplex PCR; the TCRdb copy retains only in-frame clones and omits some. The sample lists 150,000 to 200,000 clones, 88% occurring once. Sequenced material: peripheral blood, taken 28 days after the second AZD1222 dose. These receptors all come from an adult who received the AZD1222 COVID-19 vaccine.

The V call is TRBV2, the J call TRBJ2-2; D is undetermined. Germline V CDR1 and CDR2: SNHLY, FYNNEI. This CDR3 contains 12 residues. V dropped 6 bases and J dropped 3 bases, with 5 bases sitting between them. The CDR3 reads CASRADTGELFF. CDR3 in DNA: TGTGCCAGCAGGGCTGACACCGGGGAGCTGTTTTTT.

The chain links TRBV7-2 to TRBJ2-1, with D unclear. The CDR3 has 14 amino acids. Trimming shortened V by 6 bases and J by 4 bases, and 13 bases separated the two germline ends. The V gene's germline CDR1 is SGHTA and CDR2 FQGNSA. This CDR3 reads CASSQTTGYNEQFF. The DNA of the CDR3 is TGTGCCAGCAGTCAAACCACTGGATACAATGAGCAGTTCTTC.

The chain employs TRBV6-5 and TRBJ1-1, with D unclear. V gave up 0 bases and J gave up 2 bases, with 7 bases separating them. This CDR3 comprises 14 residues. The V gene's germline CDR1 is MNHEY and CDR2 SVGAGI. The CDR3 DNA sequence: TGTGCCAGCAGTTACTCGTCATATAACACTGAAGCTTTCTTT. Protein: CASSYSSYNTEAFF.

V is TRBV25-1 and J is TRBJ1-1; weak D call: TRBD1 (5 bases). Germline CDR1 reads MGHDK; CDR2 reads SYGVNS. The V end lost 8 bases, the J end lost 5 bases, and 9 bases lay between the germline ends. This CDR3 is 11 amino acids long. The CDR3 sequence is CASGAGTEAFF. The DNA for the CDR3 is TGTGCCAGCGGGGCCGGGACTGAAGCTTTCTTT. Filled out from reference TRBV25-1 and TRBJ1-1, the complete variable domain reads EADIYQTPRYLVIGTGKKITLECSQTMGHDKMYWYQQDPGMELHLIHYSYGVNSTEKGDLSSESTVSRIRTEHFPLTLESARPSHTSQYLCASGAGTEAFFGQGTRLTVV.